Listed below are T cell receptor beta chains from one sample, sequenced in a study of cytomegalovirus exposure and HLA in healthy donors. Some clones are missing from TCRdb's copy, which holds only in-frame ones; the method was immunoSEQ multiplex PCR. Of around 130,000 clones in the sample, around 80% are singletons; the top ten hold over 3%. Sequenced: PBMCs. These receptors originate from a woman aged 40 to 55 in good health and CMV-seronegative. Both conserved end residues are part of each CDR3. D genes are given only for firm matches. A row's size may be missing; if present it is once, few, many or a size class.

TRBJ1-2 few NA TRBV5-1 TGCGCCAGCAGCTTAACAGGGAGAGGCTATGGCTACACCTTC CASSLTGRGYGYTF
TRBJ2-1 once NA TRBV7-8 TGTGCCAGCAGGTCCAGGGAAGAGCAGTTCTTC CASRSREEQFF
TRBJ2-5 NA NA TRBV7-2 TGTGCCAGCAGCTTAGCGTCGCAAGGGGCCGGACAAGAGACCCAGTACTTC CASSLASQGAGQETQYF
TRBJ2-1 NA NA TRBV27 TGTGCCAGCAGTTTACCCAAGGAGGCCAGCTCCTACAATGAGCAGTTCTTC CASSLPKEASSYNEQFF
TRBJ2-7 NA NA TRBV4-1 TGCGCCAGCAGCCAAGGACGGCCGGGGTACGAGCAGTACTTC CASSQGRPGYEQYF
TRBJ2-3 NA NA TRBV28 TGTGCCAGCAGTTTATCCAGGGCTTCCAACCTACGCACCACAGATACGCAGTATTTT CASSLSRASNLRTTDTQYF
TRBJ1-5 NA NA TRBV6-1 TGTGCCAGCAGTGAAGCCGCGGGGGCTTACGTACAGCCCCAGCATTTT CASSEAAGAYVQPQHF
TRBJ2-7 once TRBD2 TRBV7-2 TGTGCCAGCAGCTTCGGGGTTAGCGGGGCCTTAAGCTCCTACGAGCAGTACTTC CASSFGVSGALSSYEQYF
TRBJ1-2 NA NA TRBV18 TGTGCCAGCTCACCAGACAGCAACTATGGCTACACCTTC CASSPDSNYGYTF
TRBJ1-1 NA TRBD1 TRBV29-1 TGCAGCGTTGTGGGACAGGAGAACACTGAAGCTTTCTTT CSVVGQENTEAFF
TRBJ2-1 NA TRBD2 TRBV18 TGTGCCAGCTCACCGGGTGGCGGGCTAGCGGGGCACAAGGAGTTCTTC CASSPGGGLAGHKEFF
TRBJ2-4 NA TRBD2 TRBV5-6 TGTGCCAGCAGCTTGGGACTAGCGGGAAGTGGAAACATTCAGTACTTC CASSLGLAGSGNIQYF
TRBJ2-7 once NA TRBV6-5 TGTGCCAGCAGGGGGGGATACGAGCAGTACTTC CASRGGYEQYF
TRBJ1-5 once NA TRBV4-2 TGTGCCAGCAGCCAAGCACCCGGACGGACAGATCAGCCCCAGCATTTT CASSQAPGRTDQPQHF
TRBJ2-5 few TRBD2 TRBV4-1 TGCGCCAGCAGCCACCAAGGAAGCGGGGACCCTCGAGAGACCCAGTACTTC CASSHQGSGDPRETQYF
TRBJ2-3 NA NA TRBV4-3 TGCGCCAGCAGCCAAGAGTGGGCAGGCACAGATACGCAGTATTTT CASSQEWAGTDTQYF
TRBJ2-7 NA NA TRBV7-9 TGTGCCAGCGGCCTTGGGCACGAGCAGTACTTC CASGLGHEQYF
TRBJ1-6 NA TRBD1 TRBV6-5 TGTGCCACCGCTACTCCGGGACAGGTTAATTCACCCCTCCACTTT CATATPGQVNSPLHF
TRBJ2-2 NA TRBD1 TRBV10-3 TGTGCCATCAGTCCCCAGGACAGGCAGAACACCGGGGAGCTGTTTTTT CAISPQDRQNTGELFF
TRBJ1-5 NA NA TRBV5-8 TGTGCCAGCAGCCCGGGACTTTTCAATCAGCCCCAGCATTTT CASSPGLFNQPQHF
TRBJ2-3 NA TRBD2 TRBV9 TGTGCCAGCAGCGTATCGGGGCGGGGGGTCACAGATACGCAGTATTTT CASSVSGRGVTDTQYF
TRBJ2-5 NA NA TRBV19 TGTGCCAGTAGTTTATCAACAGGGCGAGAGACCCAGTACTTC CASSLSTGRETQYF
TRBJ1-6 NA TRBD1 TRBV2 TGTGCCAGCAGGACAGGGCCCTATAATTCACCCCTCCACTTT CASRTGPYNSPLHF
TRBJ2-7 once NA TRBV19 TGTGCCAGTAGTTCCGGCCCCCAGGGCGCCTACGAGCAGTACTTC CASSSGPQGAYEQYF
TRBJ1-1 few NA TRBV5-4 TGTGCCAGCAGCTTGGTGTCGGAGGGGAACACTGAAGCTTTCTTT CASSLVSEGNTEAFF
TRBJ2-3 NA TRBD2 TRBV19 TGTGCCAGTCGGCTAGCGGGCTCCTCAGATACGCAGTATTTT CASRLAGSSDTQYF
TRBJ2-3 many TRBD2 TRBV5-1 TGCGCCAGCAGCTTGGTTGCTAGCGGGAGCGATACGCAGTATTTT CASSLVASGSDTQYF
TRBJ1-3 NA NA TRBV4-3 TGCGCCAGCAGCCAAGTCGGTCCGGGATCTTTCTCTGGAAACACCATATATTTT CASSQVGPGSFSGNTIYF
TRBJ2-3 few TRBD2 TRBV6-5 TGTGCCAGCAGCCTCACGCGGGGGATTACAGATACGCAGTATTTT CASSLTRGITDTQYF
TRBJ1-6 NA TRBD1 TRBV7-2 TGTGCCAGCAGCGCCCCGACAGGGGGCGCCTCACCCCTCCACTTT CASSAPTGGASPLHF
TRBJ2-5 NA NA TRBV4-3 TGCGCCAGCAGCCTCGGACTATCCAAAGAGACCCAGTACTTC CASSLGLSKETQYF
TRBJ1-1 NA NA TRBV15 TGTGCCACCAGCAGACGGGGGGCGAGCACTGAAGCTTTCTTT CATSRRGASTEAFF
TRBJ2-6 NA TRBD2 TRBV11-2 TGTGCCAGCAGCTTGGGCCTAGCGGGAGGTTTGGGGGCCAACGTCCTGACTTTC CASSLGLAGGLGANVLTF
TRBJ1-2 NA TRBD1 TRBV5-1 TGCGCCAGCAGCTTGGGACAGGGCTGGATCGACTATGGCTACCCCTTC CASSLGQGWIDYGYPF
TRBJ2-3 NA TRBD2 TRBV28 TGTGCCAGCAGTTATAGTCTAGCGGGAGGGCCAGATACGCAGTATTTT CASSYSLAGGPDTQYF
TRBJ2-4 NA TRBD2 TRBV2 TGTGCCAGCGAAGAGGGACTAGCGATTCAAGCCAAAAACATTCAGTACTTC CASEEGLAIQAKNIQYF